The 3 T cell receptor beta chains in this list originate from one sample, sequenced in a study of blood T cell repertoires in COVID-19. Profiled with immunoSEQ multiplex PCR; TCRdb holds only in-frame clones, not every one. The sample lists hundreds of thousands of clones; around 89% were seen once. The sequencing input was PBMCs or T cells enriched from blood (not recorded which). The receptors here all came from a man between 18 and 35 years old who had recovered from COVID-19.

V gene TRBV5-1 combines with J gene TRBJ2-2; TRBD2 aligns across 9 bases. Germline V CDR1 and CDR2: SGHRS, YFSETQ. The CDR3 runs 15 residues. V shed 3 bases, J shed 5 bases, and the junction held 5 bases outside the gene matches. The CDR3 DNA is TGCGCCAGCAGCTCGACTAGCGGAAAGACCGGGGAGCTGTTTTTT. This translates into CASSSTSGKTGELFF. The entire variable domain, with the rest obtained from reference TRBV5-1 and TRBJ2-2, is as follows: KAGVTQTPRYLIKTRGQQVTLSCSPISGHRSVSWYQQTPGQGLQFLFEYFSETQRNKGNFPGRFSGRQFSNSRSEMNVSTLELGDSALYLCASSSTSGKTGELFFGEGSRLTVL.

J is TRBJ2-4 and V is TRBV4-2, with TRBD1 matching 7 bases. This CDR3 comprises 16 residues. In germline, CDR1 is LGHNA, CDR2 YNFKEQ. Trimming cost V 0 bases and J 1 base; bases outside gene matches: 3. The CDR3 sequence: CASSQDRGQAKNIQYF. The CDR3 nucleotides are TGTGCCAGCAGCCAAGATAGGGGGCAGGCCAAAAACATTCAGTACTTC.

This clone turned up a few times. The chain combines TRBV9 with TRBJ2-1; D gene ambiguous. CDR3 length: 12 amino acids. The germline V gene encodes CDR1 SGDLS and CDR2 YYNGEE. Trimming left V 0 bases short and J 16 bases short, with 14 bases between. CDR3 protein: CASSVGVAPRFF. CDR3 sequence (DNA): TGTGCCAGCAGCGTAGGAGTAGCCCCTAGATTCTTC.